These 30 T cell receptor beta chains originate from one sample sequenced in a study of CD8 T cells in ankylosing spondylitis. TCRdb re-called the 5' RACE reads through MiXCR, storing one row per CDR3 protein. The sample yields around 340,000 distinct CDR3 sequences, 20% seen once. The sequenced material came from blood, either unsorted or a sorted T cell fraction (not recorded which). Source of these receptors: a male donor with ankylosing spondylitis or in good health (not recorded which).

This clonotype was seen more than once but under ten times. The rearrangement joins TRBV5-1 to TRBJ2-7, with no clear D. Germline-derived CDR1 and CDR2 are SGHRS and YFSETQ. CDR3 length: 14 amino acids. Between the trimmed V and J ends, which lost 5 bases and 2 bases, there was a span of 14 bases. The DNA of the CDR3 is TGCGCCAGCAGTGGCGACGGACGAACCTACGAGCAGTACTTC. Residues: CASSGDGRTYEQYF.

In this sample, this clonotype turned up many times. J is TRBJ2-3 and V is TRBV12-3 or TRBV12-4; D not resolved. Trimming took off 7 bases at V and 0 bases at J, with 14 bases between the two ends. CDR3 length equals 15 residues. DNA of the CDR3: TGTGCCAGCACCCCGACGACTCCTAGCACAGATACGCAGTATTTT. It codes for CASTPTTPSTDTQYF.

This chain connects TRBV20-1 to TRBJ2-1, with D tentatively TRBD2 (6 bases). CDR3 size: 15 residues. The V and J ends lost 1 base and 0 bases respectively, with 10 bases between them. Germline loops: CDR1 DFQATT, CDR2 SNEGSKA (reference sequence). In DNA, the CDR3 is TGCAGTGCTAGAGCGATCGGGGGCTCCTACAATGAGCAGTTCTTC. As protein: CSARAIGGSYNEQFF.

The V call is TRBV30, the J call TRBJ2-7, with a tentative D call TRBD2 (6 bases). CDR1 and CDR2 from the germline V gene are GTSNPN and SVGIG (reference sequence). The CDR3 totals 16 residues. Trimming left V 5 bases short and J 5 bases short, with 25 bases between. The CDR3 DNA is TGTGCCTGGGGCGGACTATCTTCTGGGCGCGGCGACGAGCAGTACTTC. It yields the protein CAWGGLSSGRGDEQYF.

The V and J genes are TRBV6-1 and TRBJ2-7; possible D gene TRBD2, 6 bases. CDR3 length: 14 residues. Germline V gene lookup returns CDR1 MNHNS and CDR2 SASEGT. V lost 6 bases and J 1 base, leaving 13 bases between the germline ends. The CDR3 loop is CASSQWRVSYEQYF. CDR3 sequence (DNA): TGTGCCAGCAGCCAATGGAGGGTGTCCTACGAGCAGTACTTC.

V gene TRBV25-1 combines with J gene TRBJ2-7, with D perhaps matching TRBD1 (5 bases). The CDR3 is made up of 14 amino acids. CDR1 is MGHDK and CDR2 is SYGVNS in the germline V gene. Trimming removed 6 bases from V and 3 bases from J, with 15 bases in between. The CDR3 reads CASSPGSVDYEQYF. The CDR3, as DNA: TGTGCCAGCAGCCCAGGGTCGGTAGACTACGAGCAGTACTTC.

This clonotype was recorded at least ten times. V is TRBV15 and J is TRBJ2-5; D is unresolved. The V gene lost 4 bases and the J gene lost 5 bases, with 17 bases spanning the gap. The germline gives CDR1 LNHNV, CDR2 YYDKDF (reference sequence). The CDR3 contains 15 residues. The CDR3 coding sequence is TGTGCCACCAGCAACCAGGCAAGTGGAACGGAGACCCAGTACTTC. It translates to CATSNQASGTETQYF.

V gene TRBV27 combines with J gene TRBJ2-1, with a weak D call TRBD1 (6 bases). In germline, CDR1 is MNHEY, CDR2 SMNVEV (reference sequence). The CDR3 has 15 residues. The V and J ends lost 6 bases and 5 bases respectively, with 17 bases between them. CDR3 loop: CASRGTGTPHNEQFF. DNA for the CDR3: TGTGCCAGCAGGGGAACAGGGACCCCCCACAATGAGCAGTTCTTC.

This clonotype has only a few counts. The chain joins TRBV7-8 to TRBJ2-2, with D unresolved. In germline, CDR1 is SGHVS, CDR2 FQNEAQ. The CDR3 covers 16 residues. V dropped 5 bases and J dropped 1 base, with 14 bases sitting between them. As DNA, the CDR3 is TGTGCCAGCAGCCTAGAATGGACGGGGAACACCGGGGAGCTGTTTTTT. This translates into CASSLEWTGNTGELFF.

This clonotype was seen at least ten times. V gene TRBV28 combines with J gene TRBJ1-2; TRBD1 might be the D (5 bases). Germline CDR1 reads MDHEN; CDR2 reads SYDVKM. V lost 5 bases, J lost 8 bases, and 15 bases lay in between. This CDR3 has 13 residues. CDR3 bases: TGTGCCAGCAGTCCCTCGACGGGGGGGGGCTACACCTTC. It specifies CASSPSTGGGYTF.

Notes on this clonotype: Sequence at one end of the junction differs from germline and may be a read error. This rearrangement joins TRBV2 to TRBJ2-2; D is perhaps TRBD1 or TRBD2 (5 bases each). The CDR3 consists of 19 residues. Germline-derived CDR1 and CDR2 are SNHLY and FYNNEI. CDR3 in DNA: TGTGCCAGCAGTGAACAGGGTCAGGCCTCAATCTCGAACACCGGGGAACTGTTTTTT. It encodes CASSEQGQASISNTGELFF.

V gene TRBV27 combines with J gene TRBJ2-4; D is unclear. V lost 1 base, J lost 7 bases, and 2 bases lay in between. The CDR3 contains 11 residues. Germline CDR1 MNHEY, CDR2 SMNVEV (reference sequence). In DNA form, the CDR3 reads TGTGCCAGCAGTTTATGGAACATTCAGTACTTC. Amino acid sequence: CASSLWNIQYF.

The chain joins TRBV7-9 to TRBJ1-4; the D is unclear. The CDR3 runs 13 residues. Germline loops: CDR1 SEHNR, CDR2 FQNEAQ (reference sequence). The germline V and J ends were trimmed by 6 bases and 7 bases, with 12 bases remaining between them. The DNA for the CDR3 is TGTGCCAGCAGTCGCACGGAGGTTGAAAAACTGTTTTTT. Residues: CASSRTEVEKLFF.

The chain uses TRBV12-3 or TRBV12-4 and TRBJ2-1, with TRBD2 matching over 8 bases. The trim removed 10 bases at V and 0 bases at J, leaving 14 bases unmatched. This CDR3 contains 17 residues. The CDR3, as DNA: TGTGCCACCTGGGGGCTAGCGGGCGGCATCTCCTACAATGAGCAGTTCTTC. Encoded protein: CATWGLAGGISYNEQFF.

This chain connects TRBV5-1 to TRBJ1-4, with a weak D call TRBD1 (6 bases). The ends were cut back, 0 bases at V and 2 bases at J, with 20 bases in the middle. The CDR3 length is 19 residues. Germline lookup yields CDR1 SGHRS and CDR2 YFSETQ. The CDR3 sequence: CASSLGATTGIMTNEKLFF. The CDR3 DNA follows: TGCGCCAGCAGCTTGGGTGCAACAACAGGGATTATGACTAATGAAAAACTGTTTTTT.

This clonotype was detected only a few times. The rearrangement uses TRBV12-3 or TRBV12-4 and TRBJ2-3, with D possibly being TRBD2 (7 bases). The CDR3 runs to 15 residues. The germline V and J ends were trimmed by 10 bases and 6 bases, with 23 bases remaining between them. CDR3: CANPPKGGVIDTQYF. The CDR3 DNA follows: TGTGCCAATCCCCCCAAGGGGGGGGTGATTGATACGCAGTATTTT.

This clonotype has only a few counts. At one end, the junction sequence differs from germline, possibly due to a read error. This CDR3 is CASSPGGFYNEQFF. CDR3 sequence (DNA): TGTGCTAGCAGCCCCGGGGGATTCTACAATGAGCAGTTCTTC. The chain has TRBV7-7 and TRBJ2-1; D is possibly TRBD2 (6 bases). The CDR3 spans 14 residues. Germline-derived CDR1 and CDR2 are SSHAT and FNYEAQ (reference sequence).

The rearrangement uses TRBV30 and TRBJ2-3, with D perhaps TRBD1 (6 bases). V lost 0 bases and J 1 base, leaving 11 bases between the germline ends. Per germline, CDR1 GTSNPN and CDR2 SVGIG (reference sequence). This CDR3 has 15 residues. Here the CDR3 DNA reads TGTGCCTGGAGTGTAATAGGGGGTGGCACAGATACGCAGTATTTT. Protein: CAWSVIGGGTDTQYF.

The chain recombines TRBV7-6 with TRBJ2-1; 11 positions agree with TRBD2. After removal of 4 bases from V and 7 bases from J, the junction contained 6 bases not matched to a gene. In germline, CDR1 is SGHVS, CDR2 FNYEAQ. This CDR3 is 15 amino acids long. The CDR3 region is CASSSNSGGGNEQFF. The CDR3 nucleotides are TGTGCCAGCAGCTCCAATAGCGGGGGGGGGAATGAGCAGTTCTTC.

This clonotype was seen only a few times. The V gene is TRBV5-6, the J gene TRBJ2-5; D gene uncertain. The V end lost 4 bases, the J end lost 2 bases, and 15 bases lay between the germline ends. The CDR3 sequence is 15 residues long. Germline loops: CDR1 SGHDT, CDR2 YYEEEE. The CDR3 region has the DNA TGTGCCAGCAGCCTACGGACCTACTATCAAGAGACCCAGTACTTC. This translates into CASSLRTYYQETQYF.

The chain recombines TRBV4-1 with TRBJ1-1; 8 nucleotides agree with TRBD1. CDR1 is MGHRA, CDR2 YSYEKL, per germline. The CDR3 contains 16 residues. V lost 1 base to trimming and J lost 0 bases; unmatched junction nucleotides: 4. The CDR3: CASSQVRTGMNTEAFF. DNA of the CDR3: TGCGCCAGCAGCCAAGTCAGGACAGGGATGAACACTGAAGCTTTCTTT.

In this sample, this clonotype turned up a few times. The V gene is TRBV10-3, the J gene TRBJ2-1, with 14 nucleotides matching TRBD2. Looked up from germline, CDR1 is ENHRY and CDR2 is SYGVKD. CDR3 size: 21 residues. J was trimmed by 2 bases and V by 3 bases; bases with no gene match: 15. CDR3 nucleotide sequence: TGTGCCATCAGTGACGACGTCTTGGGACTAGCGGGGGCCGAGACCTACAATGAGCAGTTCTTC. Encoded protein: CAISDDVLGLAGAETYNEQFF.

The J gene is TRBJ2-1, the V gene TRBV7-3; D gene ambiguous. V lost 3 bases and J 8 bases, leaving 14 bases between the germline ends. The CDR3 sequence is 14 residues long. Germline V gene sequence: CDR1 SGHTA, CDR2 FQGTGA. The CDR3 DNA follows: TGTGCCAGCAGCTTTTTGTCCGCTGGGGATGAGCAGTTCTTC. The encoded protein is CASSFLSAGDEQFF.

The gene calls are TRBV5-6 and TRBJ2-1, with 8 nucleotides matching TRBD2. The trim removed 0 bases at V and 7 bases at J, leaving 9 bases unmatched. Germline V lookup: CDR1 SGHDT, CDR2 YYEEEE. The CDR3 runs to 16 residues. The CDR3 reads CASSLVPGGAGNEQFF. The CDR3 DNA reads as TGTGCCAGCAGCTTGGTGCCCGGGGGGGCCGGAAATGAGCAGTTCTTC.

The chain is built from TRBV5-1 and TRBJ1-1; D not certain. The CDR3 consists of 14 residues. V lost 0 bases to trimming and J lost 6 bases, with 12 bases between them. Germline CDR1 reads SGHRS; CDR2 reads YFSETQ. The CDR3 spells CASSLGLGGPEAFF. The CDR3, as DNA: TGCGCCAGCAGCTTGGGGCTGGGTGGCCCTGAAGCTTTCTTT.

This clonotype was seen a handful of times. The chain combines TRBV30 with TRBJ2-6, with D perhaps matching TRBD1 (5 bases). CDR1 and CDR2 from the germline V gene are GTSNPN and SVGIG (reference sequence). This CDR3 comprises 13 residues. V shed 7 bases and J shed 2 bases, with 9 bases lying between them. This CDR3 is CASSTAGANVLTF. The CDR3, as DNA: TGTGCCTCATCGACAGCTGGGGCCAACGTCCTGACTTTC.

A few counts support this clonotype. This chain uses TRBV7-8 with TRBJ2-7; D is undetermined. This CDR3 spans 13 amino acids. In germline, CDR1 is SGHVS, CDR2 FQNEAQ. Trimming took off 2 bases at V and 3 bases at J, with 8 bases between the two ends. CDR3: CASSLSAIYEQYF. The CDR3 region has the DNA TGTGCCAGCAGCTTATCCGCAATCTACGAGCAGTACTTC.

This sequence joins TRBV11-2 and TRBJ2-1; the match to TRBD1 covers 7 bases. The V gene end was trimmed by 5 bases and the J gene end by 1 base; junction bases not matched to a gene: 5. This CDR3 region has 15 residues. Per the germline V gene, CDR1 is SGHAT and CDR2 is FQNNGV. The DNA of the CDR3 is TGTGCCAGCAGCCCCGGACAGGTATCCTACAATGAGCAGTTCTTC. Translation gives CASSPGQVSYNEQFF.

This clonotype was seen more than once but under ten times. The rearrangement uses TRBV11-2 and TRBJ2-2; D is possibly TRBD2 (5 bases). Germline loops: CDR1 SGHAT, CDR2 FQNNGV. The CDR3 loop spans 14 amino acids. V lost 3 bases and J lost 7, with 12 bases in between. CDR3 protein: CASSFTTSGGELFF. The CDR3 DNA sequence: TGTGCCAGCAGCTTCACTACCAGCGGCGGGGAGCTGTTTTTT.

This clonotype turned up a few times. The V gene is TRBV5-1, the J gene TRBJ2-7; the D is unclear. The germline V and J ends were trimmed by 0 bases and 6 bases, with 4 bases remaining between them. Per germline, CDR1 SGHRS and CDR2 YFSETQ. The CDR3 is 11 amino acids. The CDR3 nucleotides read TGCGCCAGCAGCTTGGAAGCCGAGCAGTACTTC. Encoded protein: CASSLEAEQYF.